Here is one T cell receptor (beta chain) with its context. This clonotype was detected only a few times. The clone's antigen remains unknown. It has no much larger one-base neighbor in the sample; base qualities were not kept. The data were obtained in a study of T-cell memory formation after mild COVID-19 (dated by TCRdb to the early 2020s). Turning to the overall study: TCR sequence clusters from the two donors were largely donor specific. In a couple of donors, T-cell clones that expanded and contracted after mild COVID-19 were tracked by sequencing TCRalpha and TCRbeta repertoires over time. Two young, previously healthy adult volunteers made up the cohort, one male and one female. On the study overall, not on this receptor specifically: Some responding clones were detected in pre-infection memory, suggesting pre-existing cross-reactive memory T cells joined the SARS-CoV-2 response. SARS-CoV-2 specificity of the second-wave clones peaking on day 37 was not confirmed. From day 15 to 85, contracting clones showed balanced CD4/CD8 phenotypes, whereas a second wave of clones that expanded from day 15 to 37 leaned towards CD4+. Contracting CD4+ clones were located mainly in the CM and EM memory subsets, whereas CD8+ clones were found to be enriched in EMRA. The study included only a couple of mild cases, and larger cohorts that include severe cases with pre-infection samples were judged to be necessary.

The CDR3 holds 14 amino acids from the cysteine to the phenylalanine. Of the read, only the CDR3 DNA is kept; its 42 bases are in frame from base 1. Relative to germline, V is missing 0 bases and J is missing 9 bases, with 3 bases of the junction outside any gene match. CDR1 and CDR2, looked up from the germline V gene, are MGHRA and YSYEKL. PBMCs were isolated by Ficoll-Paque density gradient centrifugation. The sample was run on an Illumina NovaSeq 6000. cDNA libraries for TCRalpha and TCRbeta were prepared by 5'RACE using constant-segment primers, with sample barcodes and unique molecular identifiers added. RNA was extracted from every sample with Trizol reagent. Amplification of the libraries took two PCR steps, and the second step added a second sample barcode plus Illumina TruSeq adapters. Sequencing of libraries was performed on an Illumina NovaSeq with 2 x 150 bp paired-end reads. Concerning the study's data processing: With migec v1.2.7, reads were demultiplexed and then collapsed into UMI-guided consensus sequences. Using mixcr v2.1.11, the UMI consensuses were aligned to TRA and TRB V and J templates and assembled into clonotypes. Expanded or contracted clonotypes were those called significant by both edgeR and NoisET, with noise models trained on biological replicates. For edgeR calls, the thresholds were a false discovery rate-adjusted p below 0.01 and a log2 fold-change of 1. As an exploratory analysis of dynamics, max-normalized trajectories of the 1000 most abundant clonotypes were examined with PCA combined with hierarchical clustering. Separately sequenced CD4+ and CD8+ repertoires were used to assign the CD4 or CD8 phenotype of responding clones. TCRdb trimmed public reads at Q25 via fastp, called clones via MiXCR and kept in-frame beta chains. CDR3 protein sequences are deduplicated, and each keeps its most common genes and DNA. It is TCRdb's table, rather than the study itself, that gives the V and J calls and clone size. Counted in this sample were about 390,000 distinct CDR3 sequences; around 21% of them appeared once. Clones ranked in the top ten supply around an eighth of the sample.

The receptor comes from an adult woman who had mild COVID-19 (a few samples of this study predate the infection). The sample titles of this study are shuffled in the database, so cell type and time point are left out; the donor was told from shared clones. Recombination linked TRBV4-1 to TRBJ2-1, with 9 central nucleotides matching TRBD2. Material: PBMCs or a T cell subset sorted from them (not recorded which). The DNA reads as follows: TGCGCCAGCAGCCAAGATTCTAGCGGGGTTGAGCAGTTCTTC. It codes for CASSQDSSGVEQFF.